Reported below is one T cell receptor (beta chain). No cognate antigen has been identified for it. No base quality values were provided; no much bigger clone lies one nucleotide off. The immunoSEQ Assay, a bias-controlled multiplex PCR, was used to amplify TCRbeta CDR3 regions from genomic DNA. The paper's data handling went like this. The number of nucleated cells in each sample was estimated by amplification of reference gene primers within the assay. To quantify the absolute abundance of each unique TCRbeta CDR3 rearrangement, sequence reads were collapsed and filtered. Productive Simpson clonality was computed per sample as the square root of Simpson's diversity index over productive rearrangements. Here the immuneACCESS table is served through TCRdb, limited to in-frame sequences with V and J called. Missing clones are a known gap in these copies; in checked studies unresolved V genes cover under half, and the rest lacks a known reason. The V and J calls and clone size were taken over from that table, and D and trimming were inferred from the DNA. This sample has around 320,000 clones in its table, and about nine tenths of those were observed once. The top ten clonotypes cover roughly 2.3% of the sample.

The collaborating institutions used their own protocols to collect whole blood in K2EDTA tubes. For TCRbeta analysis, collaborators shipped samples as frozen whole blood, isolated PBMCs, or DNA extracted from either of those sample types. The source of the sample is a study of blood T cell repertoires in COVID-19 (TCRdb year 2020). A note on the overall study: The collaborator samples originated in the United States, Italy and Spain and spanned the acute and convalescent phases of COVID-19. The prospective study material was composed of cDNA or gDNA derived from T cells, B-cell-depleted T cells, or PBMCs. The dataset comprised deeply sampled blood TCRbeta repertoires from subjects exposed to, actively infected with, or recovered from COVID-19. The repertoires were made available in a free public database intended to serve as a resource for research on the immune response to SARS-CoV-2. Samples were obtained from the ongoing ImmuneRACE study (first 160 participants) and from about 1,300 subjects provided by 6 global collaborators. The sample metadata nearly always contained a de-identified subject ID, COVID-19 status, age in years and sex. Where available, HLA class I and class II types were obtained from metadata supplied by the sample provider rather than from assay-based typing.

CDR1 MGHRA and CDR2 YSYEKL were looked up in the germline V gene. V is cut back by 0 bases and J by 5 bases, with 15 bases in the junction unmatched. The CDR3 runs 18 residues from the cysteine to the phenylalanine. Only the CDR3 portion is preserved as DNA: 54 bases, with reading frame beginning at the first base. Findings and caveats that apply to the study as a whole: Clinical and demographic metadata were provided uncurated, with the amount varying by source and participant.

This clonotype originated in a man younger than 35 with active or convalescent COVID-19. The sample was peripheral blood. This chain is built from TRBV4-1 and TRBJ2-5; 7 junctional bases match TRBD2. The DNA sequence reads TGCGCCAGCAGCCAAGATTTTGCCATAGGGAGGGGCGGGGAGACCCAGTACTTC. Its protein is CASSQDFAIGRGGETQYF.